Sequencing of this T cell receptor beta chain was carried out in a study of blood T cell repertoires in COVID-19. In the study overall: The analysed material was cDNA or gDNA that came from T cells, B-cell-depleted T cells, or PBMCs.

In the original analysis: Estimation of nucleated cell counts was performed using reference gene primer amplification. Clones were read by immunoSEQ multiplex PCR, and TCRdb kept only the in-frame ones, dropping some. V, J and clone size derive from that table, while D and trimming were established from the DNA sequence. This table has some 160,000 clones, 75% to 90% appearing once. The CDR3 has 16 amino acids. V shed 5 bases, J shed 5 bases, and the junction held 11 bases outside the gene matches. From germline, CDR1 is MDHEN and CDR2 SYDVKM. Input material: peripheral blood. The V gene is TRBV28, the J gene TRBJ2-7, with 11 nucleotides matching TRBD1. The TCR was taken from a woman aged 60-75 years with active COVID-19. CDR3 nucleotide sequence: TGTGCCAGCAGTCCACTCACCGGGACAGGGGGGAACGAGCAGTACTTC. It yields the protein CASSPLTGTGGNEQYF.